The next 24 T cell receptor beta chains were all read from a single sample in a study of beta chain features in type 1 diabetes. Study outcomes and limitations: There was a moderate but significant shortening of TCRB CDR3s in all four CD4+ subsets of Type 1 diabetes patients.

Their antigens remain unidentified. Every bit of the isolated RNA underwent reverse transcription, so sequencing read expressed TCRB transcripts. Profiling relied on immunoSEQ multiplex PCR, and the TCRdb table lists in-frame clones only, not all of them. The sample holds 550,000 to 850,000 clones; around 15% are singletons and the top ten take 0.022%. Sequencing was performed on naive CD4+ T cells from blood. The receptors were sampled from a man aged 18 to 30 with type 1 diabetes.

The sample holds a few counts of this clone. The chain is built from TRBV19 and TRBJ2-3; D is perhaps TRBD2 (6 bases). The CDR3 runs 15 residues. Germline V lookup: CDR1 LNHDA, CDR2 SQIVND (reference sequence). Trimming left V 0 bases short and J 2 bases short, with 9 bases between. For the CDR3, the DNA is TGTGCCAGTAGTATAGAGGCGGGGTTCACAGATACGCAGTATTTT. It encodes CASSIEAGFTDTQYF.

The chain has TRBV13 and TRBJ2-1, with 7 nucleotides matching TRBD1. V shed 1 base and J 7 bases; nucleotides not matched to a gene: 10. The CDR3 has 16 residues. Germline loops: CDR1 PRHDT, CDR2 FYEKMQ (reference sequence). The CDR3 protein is CASSLEGANLRNEQFF. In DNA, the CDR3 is TGTGCCAGCAGCTTAGAGGGGGCTAATCTGAGGAATGAGCAGTTCTTC.

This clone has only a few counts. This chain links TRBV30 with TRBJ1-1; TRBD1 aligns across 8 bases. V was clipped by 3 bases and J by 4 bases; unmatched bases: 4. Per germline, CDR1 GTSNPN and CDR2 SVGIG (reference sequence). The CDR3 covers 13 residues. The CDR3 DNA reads TGTGCCTGGAGGCGGACAGGGTCCACTGAAGCTTTCTTT. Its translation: CAWRRTGSTEAFF.

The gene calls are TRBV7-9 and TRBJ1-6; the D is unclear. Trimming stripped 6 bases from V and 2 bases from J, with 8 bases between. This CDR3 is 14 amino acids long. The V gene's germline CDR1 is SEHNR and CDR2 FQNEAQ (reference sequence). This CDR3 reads CASRRATYNSPLHF. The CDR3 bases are TGTGCCAGCAGGAGGGCCACCTATAATTCACCCCTCCACTTT.

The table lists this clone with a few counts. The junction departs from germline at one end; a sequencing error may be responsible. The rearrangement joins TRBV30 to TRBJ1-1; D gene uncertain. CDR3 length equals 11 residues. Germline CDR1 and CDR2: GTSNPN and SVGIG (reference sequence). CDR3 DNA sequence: TGTGCCTGGATAAGGGCCAACGGCCACGTCTTT. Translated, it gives CAWIRANGHVF.

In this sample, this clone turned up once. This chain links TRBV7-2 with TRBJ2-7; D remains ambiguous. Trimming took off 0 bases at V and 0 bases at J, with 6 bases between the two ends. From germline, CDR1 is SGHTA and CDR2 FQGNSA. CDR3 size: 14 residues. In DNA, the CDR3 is TGTGCCAGCAGCTTAGCGGGGTTCTCCTACGAGCAGTACTTC. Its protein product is CASSLAGFSYEQYF.

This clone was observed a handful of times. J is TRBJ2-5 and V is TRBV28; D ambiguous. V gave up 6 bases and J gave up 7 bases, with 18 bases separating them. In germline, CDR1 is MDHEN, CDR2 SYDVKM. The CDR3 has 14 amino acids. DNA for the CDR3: TGTGCCAGCAGCTCCTTGGGTCTGGGCCGGACCCAGTACTTC. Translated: CASSSLGLGRTQYF. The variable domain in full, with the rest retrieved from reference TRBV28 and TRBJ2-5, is DVKVTQSSRYLVKRTGEKVFLECVQDMDHENMFWYRQDPGLGLRLIYFSYDVKMKEKGDIPEGYSVSREKKERFSLILESASTNQTSMYLCASSSLGLGRTQYFGPGTRLLVL.

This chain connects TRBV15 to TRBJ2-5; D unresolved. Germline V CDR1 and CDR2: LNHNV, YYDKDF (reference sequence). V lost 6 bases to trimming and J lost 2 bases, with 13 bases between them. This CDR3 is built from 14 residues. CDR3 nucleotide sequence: TGTGCCACCAGAGGCGGCGGTGGGCAAGAGACCCAGTACTTC. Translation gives CATRGGGGQETQYF.

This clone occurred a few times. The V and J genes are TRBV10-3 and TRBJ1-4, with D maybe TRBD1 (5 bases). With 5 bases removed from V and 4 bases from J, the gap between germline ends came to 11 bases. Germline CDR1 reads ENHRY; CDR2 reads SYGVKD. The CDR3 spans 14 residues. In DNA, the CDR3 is TGTGCCATCAGTCTGGGACTGAATAATGAAAAACTGTTTTTT. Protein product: CAISLGLNNEKLFF.

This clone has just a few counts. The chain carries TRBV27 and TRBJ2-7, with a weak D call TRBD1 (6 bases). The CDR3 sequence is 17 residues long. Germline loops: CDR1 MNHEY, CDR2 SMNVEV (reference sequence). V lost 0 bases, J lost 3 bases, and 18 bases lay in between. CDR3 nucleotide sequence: TGTGCCAGCAGTTTATCGAGGCTCGGCAGGGGACACTACGAGCAGTACTTC. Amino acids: CASSLSRLGRGHYEQYF.

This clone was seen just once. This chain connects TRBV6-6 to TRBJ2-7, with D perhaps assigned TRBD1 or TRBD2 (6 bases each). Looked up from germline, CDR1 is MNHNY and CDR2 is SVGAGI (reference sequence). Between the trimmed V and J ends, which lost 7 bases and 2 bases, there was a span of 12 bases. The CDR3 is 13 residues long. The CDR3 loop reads CASMTGGAYEQYF. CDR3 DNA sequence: TGTGCCAGCATGACCGGGGGCGCCTACGAGCAGTACTTC.

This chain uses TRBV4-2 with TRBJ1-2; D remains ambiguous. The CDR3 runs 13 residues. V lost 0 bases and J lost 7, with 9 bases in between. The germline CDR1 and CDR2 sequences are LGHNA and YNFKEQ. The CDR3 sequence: CASSQEGPFGYTF. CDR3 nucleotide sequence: TGTGCCAGCAGCCAAGAAGGCCCCTTTGGCTACACCTTC.

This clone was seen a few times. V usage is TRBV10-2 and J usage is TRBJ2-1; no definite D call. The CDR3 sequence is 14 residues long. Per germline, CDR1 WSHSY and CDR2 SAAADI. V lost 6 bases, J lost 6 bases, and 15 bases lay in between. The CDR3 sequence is CASRPQRTVNEQFF. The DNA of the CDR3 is TGCGCCAGCAGGCCCCAGCGAACGGTCAATGAGCAGTTCTTC.

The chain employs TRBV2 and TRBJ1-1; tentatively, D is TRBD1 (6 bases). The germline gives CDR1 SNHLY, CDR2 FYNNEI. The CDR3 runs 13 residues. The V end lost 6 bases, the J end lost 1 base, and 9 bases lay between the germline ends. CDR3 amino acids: CASRTQGNTEAFF. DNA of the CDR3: TGTGCCAGCAGGACACAGGGGAACACTGAAGCTTTCTTT.

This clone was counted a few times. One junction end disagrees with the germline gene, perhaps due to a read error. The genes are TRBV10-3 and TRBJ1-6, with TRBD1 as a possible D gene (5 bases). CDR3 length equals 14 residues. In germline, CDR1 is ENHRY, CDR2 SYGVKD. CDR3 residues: CAVSRGEDNSPLHF. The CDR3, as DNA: TGTGCCGTCAGCCGGGGGGAGGATAATTCACCCCTCCACTTT.

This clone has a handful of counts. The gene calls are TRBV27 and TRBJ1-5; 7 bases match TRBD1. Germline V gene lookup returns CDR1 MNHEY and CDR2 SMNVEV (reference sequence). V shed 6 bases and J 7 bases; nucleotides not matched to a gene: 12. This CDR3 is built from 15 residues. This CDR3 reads CASSRREGAGQPQHF. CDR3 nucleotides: TGTGCCAGCAGCCGCAGGGAGGGGGCAGGGCAGCCCCAGCATTTT.

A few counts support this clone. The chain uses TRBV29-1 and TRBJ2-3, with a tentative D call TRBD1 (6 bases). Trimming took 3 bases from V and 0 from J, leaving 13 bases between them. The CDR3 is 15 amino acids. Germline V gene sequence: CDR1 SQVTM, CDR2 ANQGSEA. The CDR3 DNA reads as TGCAGCGTTGACCCTGTTGGACAGAGCACAGATACGCAGTATTTT. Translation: CSVDPVGQSTDTQYF.

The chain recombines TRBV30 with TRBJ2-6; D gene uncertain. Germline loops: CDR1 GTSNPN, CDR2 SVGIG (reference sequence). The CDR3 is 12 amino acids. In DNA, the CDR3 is TGTTCGACGGACTCTGGGGCCAACGTCCTGACTTTC. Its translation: CSTDSGANVLTF. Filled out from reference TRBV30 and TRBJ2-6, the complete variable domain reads SQTIHQWPATLVQPVGSPLSLECTVEGTSNPNLYWYRQAAGRGLQLLFYSVGIGQISSEVPQNLSASRPQDRQFILSSKKLLLSDSGFYLCSTDSGANVLTFGAGSRLTVL.

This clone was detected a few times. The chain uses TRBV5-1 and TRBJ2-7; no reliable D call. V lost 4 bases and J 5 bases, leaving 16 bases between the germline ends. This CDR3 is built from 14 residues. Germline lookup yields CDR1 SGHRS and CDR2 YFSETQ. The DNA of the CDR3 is TGCGCCAGCAGCGCACCGGCCCGGAGCCACGAGCAGTACTTC. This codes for CASSAPARSHEQYF.

The DNA for the CDR3 is TGCGCCAGCAGCAGGGACAGAGGCACAGATACGCAGTATTTT. Translating gives CASSRDRGTDTQYF. The J gene is TRBJ2-3, the V gene TRBV5-1, with 7 nucleotides matching TRBD1. CDR1 SGHRS and CDR2 YFSETQ come from the germline V gene. Germline trimming cut 4 bases from V and 1 base from J; bases unmatched to any gene: 3. This CDR3 is 14 amino acids long.

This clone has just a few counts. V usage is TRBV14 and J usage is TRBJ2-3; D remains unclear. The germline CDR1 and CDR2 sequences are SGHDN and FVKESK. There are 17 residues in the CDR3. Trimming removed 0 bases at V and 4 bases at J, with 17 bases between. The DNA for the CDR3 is TGTGCCAGCAGCCAAGATCCGAGCCATGCCCGCCCAGATACGCAGTATTTT. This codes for CASSQDPSHARPDTQYF. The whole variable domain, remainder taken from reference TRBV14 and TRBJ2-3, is EAGVTQFPSHSVIEKGQTVTLRCDPISGHDNLYWYRRVMGKEIKFLLHFVKESKQDESGMPNNRFLAERTGGTYSTLKVQPAELEDSGVYFCASSQDPSHARPDTQYFGPGTRLTVL.

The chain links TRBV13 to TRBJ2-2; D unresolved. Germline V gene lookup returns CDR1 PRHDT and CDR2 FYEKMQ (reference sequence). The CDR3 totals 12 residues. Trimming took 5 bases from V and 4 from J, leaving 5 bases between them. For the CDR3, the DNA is TGTGCCAGCAGCCTCCTCACCGGGGAGCTGTTTTTT. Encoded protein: CASSLLTGELFF.

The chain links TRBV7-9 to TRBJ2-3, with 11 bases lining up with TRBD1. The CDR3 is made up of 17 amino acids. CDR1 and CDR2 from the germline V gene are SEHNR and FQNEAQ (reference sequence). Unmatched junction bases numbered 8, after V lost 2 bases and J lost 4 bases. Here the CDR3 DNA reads TGTGCCAGCAGCTTACAGGGGACAGGGGGTATCGCAGATACGCAGTATTTT. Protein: CASSLQGTGGIADTQYF.

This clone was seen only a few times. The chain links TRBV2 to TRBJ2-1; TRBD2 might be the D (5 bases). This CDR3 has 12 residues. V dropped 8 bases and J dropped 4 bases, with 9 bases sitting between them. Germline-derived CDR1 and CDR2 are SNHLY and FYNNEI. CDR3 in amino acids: CASLRDYNEQFF. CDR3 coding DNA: TGTGCCAGCCTGAGGGATTACAATGAGCAGTTCTTC.